Presented here are 7 T cell receptor beta chains from one specimen sequenced in a study of control samples from healthy donors and cancer patients. The protocol was immunoSEQ multiplex PCR, while the TCRdb copy is restricted to in-frame clones and leaves out a portion. The repertoire holds hundreds of thousands of clones, about nine tenths seen once, with approximately 6.3% in the top ten. Material: PBMCs. The source is a man in his forties or fifties with head and neck cancer.

The CDR3 loop is CASSESRWGGRETQYF. The CDR3, as DNA: TGCGCCAGCAGTGAGTCGAGGTGGGGGGGCCGAGAGACCCAGTACTTC. This chain joins TRBV10-1 and TRBJ2-5; TRBD2 might be the D (7 bases). The V end lost 0 bases, the J end lost 4 bases, and 15 bases lay between the germline ends. CDR1 and CDR2 from the germline V gene are WNHNN and SYGVQD (reference sequence). The CDR3 totals 16 residues.

The rearrangement links TRBV5-1 to TRBJ2-1, with 9 nucleotides matching TRBD2. This CDR3 region has 15 residues. The J segment lost 0 bases and the V segment lost 6 bases, leaving 4 bases of the junction unmatched. CDR1 and CDR2 (germline): SGHRS, YFSETQ. CDR3 residues: CASTGLASSYNEQFF. The CDR3 DNA reads as TGCGCCAGCACGGGACTAGCTAGCTCCTACAATGAGCAGTTCTTC.

The genes are TRBV19 and TRBJ2-7; the D is unclear. The ends were cut back, 1 base at V and 3 bases at J, with 22 bases in the middle. The CDR3 covers 18 residues. Germline CDR1 is LNHDA and CDR2 is SQIVND (reference sequence). The CDR3 loop reads CASSIASSPVGRGYEQYF. DNA of the CDR3: TGTGCCAGTAGTATAGCTTCTTCGCCGGTGGGCAGAGGCTACGAGCAGTACTTC.

The CDR3 reads CASSSRRGGNTDTQYF. The CDR3, as DNA: TGTGCCAGTAGTAGTCGGAGGGGAGGGAACACAGATACGCAGTATTTT. V and J are TRBV19 and TRBJ2-3; 7 bases fit TRBD2. Unmatched junction bases numbered 9, after V lost 4 bases and J lost 2 bases. The CDR3 has 16 amino acids. Looked up from germline, CDR1 is LNHDA and CDR2 is SQIVND (reference sequence).

To note about this clone: Relative to the germline gene, one junction end is altered; a read error may explain this. The chain couples TRBV28 to TRBJ1-2; D not certain. The CDR3 loop spans 14 amino acids. Germline V gives CDR1 MDHEN, CDR2 SYDVKM. The CDR3 spells CVSSLEQLNYGYTF. CDR3 bases: TGTGTCAGCAGTTTGGAACAGCTTAACTATGGCTACACCTTC.

The chain uses TRBV18 and TRBJ1-5, with a tentative D call TRBD1 (5 bases). The V and J ends lost 2 bases and 2 bases respectively, with 10 bases between them. The CDR3 sequence is 15 residues long. Germline assignment: CDR1 KGHSH and CDR2 LQKENI. CDR3 nucleotides: TGTGCCAGCTCACCAGGGGGATATGGCAATCAGCCCCAGCATTTT. Translation gives CASSPGGYGNQPQHF.

The chain employs TRBV2 and TRBJ2-7; a possible D gene is TRBD1 (6 bases). This CDR3 region has 15 residues. Germline V CDR1 and CDR2: SNHLY, FYNNEI. Trimming took 0 bases from V and 1 from J, leaving 10 bases between them. In DNA, the CDR3 is TGTGCCAGCAGTGAAGCGGGCAGGGGTTCCTACGAGCAGTACTTC. It translates to CASSEAGRGSYEQYF.